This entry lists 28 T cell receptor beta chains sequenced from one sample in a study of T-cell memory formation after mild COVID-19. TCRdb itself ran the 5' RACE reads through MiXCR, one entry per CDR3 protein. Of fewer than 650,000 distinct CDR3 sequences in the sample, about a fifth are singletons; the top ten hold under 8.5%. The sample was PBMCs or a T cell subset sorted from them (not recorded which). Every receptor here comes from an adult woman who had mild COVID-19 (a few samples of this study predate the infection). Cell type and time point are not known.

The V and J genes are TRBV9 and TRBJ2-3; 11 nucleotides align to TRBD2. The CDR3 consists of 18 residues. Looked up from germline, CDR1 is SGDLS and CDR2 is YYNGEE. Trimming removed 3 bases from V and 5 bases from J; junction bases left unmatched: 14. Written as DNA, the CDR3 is TGTGCCAGCAGCGCCTCGACCCTTAGCGGGAGGGCCGGAGATACGCAGTATTTT. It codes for CASSASTLSGRAGDTQYF.

CDR3 sequence: CASSQGVVSYGYTF. The CDR3 coding sequence is TGCGCCAGCAGCCAAGGGGTAGTGAGCTATGGCTACACCTTC. The chain employs TRBV4-3 and TRBJ1-2; D unclear. Germline V gene data show CDR1 as LGHNA and CDR2 as YSLEER. The CDR3 sequence is 14 residues long. V shed 1 base and J shed 4 bases, with 10 bases lying between them.

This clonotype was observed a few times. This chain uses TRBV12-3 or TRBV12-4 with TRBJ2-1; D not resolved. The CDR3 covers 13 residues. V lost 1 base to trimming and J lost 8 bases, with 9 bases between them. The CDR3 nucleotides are TGTGCCAGCAGTTTAGGGGTAAGGGATGAGCAGTTCTTC. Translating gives CASSLGVRDEQFF.

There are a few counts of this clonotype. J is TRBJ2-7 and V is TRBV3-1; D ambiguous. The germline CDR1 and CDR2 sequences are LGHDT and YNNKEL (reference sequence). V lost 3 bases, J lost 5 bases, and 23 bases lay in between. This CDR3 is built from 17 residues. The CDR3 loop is CASSHNPKQWAFDEQYF. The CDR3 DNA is TGTGCCAGCAGCCACAACCCCAAGCAGTGGGCCTTTGACGAGCAGTACTTC.

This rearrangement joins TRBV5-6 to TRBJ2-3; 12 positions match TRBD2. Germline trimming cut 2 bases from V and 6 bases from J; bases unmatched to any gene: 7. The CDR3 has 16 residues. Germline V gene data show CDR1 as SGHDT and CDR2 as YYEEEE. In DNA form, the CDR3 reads TGTGCCAGCAGCTTCCCAAGGACTAGCGGGGTTGATACGCAGTATTTT. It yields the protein CASSFPRTSGVDTQYF.

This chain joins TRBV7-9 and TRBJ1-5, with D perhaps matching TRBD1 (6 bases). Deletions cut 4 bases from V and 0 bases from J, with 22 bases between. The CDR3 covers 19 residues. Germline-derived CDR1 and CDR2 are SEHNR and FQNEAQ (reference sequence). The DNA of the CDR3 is TGTGCCAGCAGCTCCCGTGATCGGGGGCGATATTATAGCAATCAGCCCCAGCATTTT. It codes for CASSSRDRGRYYSNQPQHF.

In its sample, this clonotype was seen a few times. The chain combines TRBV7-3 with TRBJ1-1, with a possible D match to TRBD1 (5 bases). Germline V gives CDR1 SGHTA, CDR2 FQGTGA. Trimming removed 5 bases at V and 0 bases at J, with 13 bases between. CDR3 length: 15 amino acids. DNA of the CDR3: TGTGCCAGCAGCCCGTCCGGGACCCTGAACACTGAAGCTTTCTTT. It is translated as CASSPSGTLNTEAFF.

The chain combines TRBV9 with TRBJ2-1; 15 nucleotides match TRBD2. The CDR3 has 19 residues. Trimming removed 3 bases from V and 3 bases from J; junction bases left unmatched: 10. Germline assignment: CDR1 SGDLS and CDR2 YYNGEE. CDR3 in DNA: TGTGCCAGCAGCGCCGGACTAGCGGGAGGGCTGAGGAGCTACAATGAGCAGTTCTTC. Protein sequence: CASSAGLAGGLRSYNEQFF.

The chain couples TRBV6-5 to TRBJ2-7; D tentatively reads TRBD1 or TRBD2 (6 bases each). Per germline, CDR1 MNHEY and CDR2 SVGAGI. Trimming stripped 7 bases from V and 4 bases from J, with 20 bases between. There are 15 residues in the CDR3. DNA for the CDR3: TGTGCCAGCACCCGAGGGGGGTCTCCGGGGTACGAGCAGTACTTC. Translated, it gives CASTRGGSPGYEQYF.

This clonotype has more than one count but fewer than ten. The CDR3 sequence is CASSQEAIYEQFF. In DNA form, the CDR3 reads TGTGCCAGCAGCCAAGAGGCCATCTATGAGCAGTTCTTC. The rearrangement links TRBV4-2 to TRBJ2-1; D is unclear. Germline values: CDR1 LGHNA, CDR2 YNFKEQ. V lost 0 bases and J lost 8, with 8 bases in between. The CDR3 is 13 residues long.

CDR3 sequence reads: CASSSRQGVMNTEAFF. In DNA, the CDR3 is TGTGCCAGCAGCTCTCGACAGGGGGTTATGAACACTGAAGCTTTCTTT. The chain employs TRBV7-9 and TRBJ1-1; 9 bases line up with TRBD1. The CDR3 runs 16 residues. Germline trimming cut 4 bases from V and 0 bases from J; bases unmatched to any gene: 6. The germline V gene has CDR1 SEHNR and CDR2 FQNEAQ (reference sequence).

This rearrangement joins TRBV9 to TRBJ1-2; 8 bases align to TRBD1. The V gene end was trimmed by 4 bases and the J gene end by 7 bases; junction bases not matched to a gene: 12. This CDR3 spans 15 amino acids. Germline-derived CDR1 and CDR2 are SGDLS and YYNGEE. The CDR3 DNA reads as TGTGCCAGCAGCCCACGGACAGGGTACTTATTTGGCTACACCTTC. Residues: CASSPRTGYLFGYTF.

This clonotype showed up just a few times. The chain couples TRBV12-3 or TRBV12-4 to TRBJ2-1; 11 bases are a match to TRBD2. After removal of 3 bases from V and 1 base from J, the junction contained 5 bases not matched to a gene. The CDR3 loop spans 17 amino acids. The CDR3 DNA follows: TGTGCCAGCAGTTTCCTTGGACTAGCGGGTTCCTACAATGAGCAGTTCTTC. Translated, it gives CASSFLGLAGSYNEQFF.

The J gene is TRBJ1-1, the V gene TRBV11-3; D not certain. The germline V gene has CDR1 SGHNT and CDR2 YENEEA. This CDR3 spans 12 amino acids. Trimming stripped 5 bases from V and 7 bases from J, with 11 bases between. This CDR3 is CASSRRADEAFF. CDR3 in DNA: TGTGCCAGCAGCCGCCGGGCCGATGAAGCTTTCTTT.

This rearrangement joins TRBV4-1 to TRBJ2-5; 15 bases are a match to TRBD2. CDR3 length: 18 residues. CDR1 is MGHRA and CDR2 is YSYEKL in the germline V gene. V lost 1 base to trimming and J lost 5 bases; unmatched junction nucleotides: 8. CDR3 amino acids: CASSQGGLAGGPHETQYF. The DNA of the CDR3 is TGCGCCAGCAGCCAAGGGGGACTAGCGGGGGGCCCCCATGAGACCCAGTACTTC.

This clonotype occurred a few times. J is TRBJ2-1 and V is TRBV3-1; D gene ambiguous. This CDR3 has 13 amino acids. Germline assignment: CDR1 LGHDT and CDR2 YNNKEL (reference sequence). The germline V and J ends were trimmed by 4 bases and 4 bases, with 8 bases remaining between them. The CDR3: CASSPDPYNEQFF. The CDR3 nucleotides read TGTGCCAGCAGCCCTGACCCGTACAATGAGCAGTTCTTC.

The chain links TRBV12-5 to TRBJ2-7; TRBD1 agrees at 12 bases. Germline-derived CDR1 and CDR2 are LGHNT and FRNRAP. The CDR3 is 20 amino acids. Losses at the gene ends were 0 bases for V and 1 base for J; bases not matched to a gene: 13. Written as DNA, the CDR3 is TGTGCTAGTGGTTTGGTAGGAGGGGGACAGGGGGCGCCAGGATCCTACGAGCAGTACTTC. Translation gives CASGLVGGGQGAPGSYEQYF.

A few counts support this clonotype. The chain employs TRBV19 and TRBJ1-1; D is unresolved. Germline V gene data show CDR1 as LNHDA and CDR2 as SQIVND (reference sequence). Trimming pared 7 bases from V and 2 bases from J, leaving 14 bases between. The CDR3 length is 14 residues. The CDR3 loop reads CASTWSHGNTEAFF. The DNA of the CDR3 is TGTGCCAGTACCTGGTCGCACGGAAACACTGAAGCTTTCTTT.

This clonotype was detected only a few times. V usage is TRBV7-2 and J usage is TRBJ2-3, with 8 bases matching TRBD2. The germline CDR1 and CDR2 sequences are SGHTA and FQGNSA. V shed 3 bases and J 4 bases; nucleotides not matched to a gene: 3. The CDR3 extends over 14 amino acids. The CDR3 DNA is TGTGCCAGCAGCTTTCCCGGGGGGGCAGATACGCAGTATTTT. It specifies CASSFPGGADTQYF.

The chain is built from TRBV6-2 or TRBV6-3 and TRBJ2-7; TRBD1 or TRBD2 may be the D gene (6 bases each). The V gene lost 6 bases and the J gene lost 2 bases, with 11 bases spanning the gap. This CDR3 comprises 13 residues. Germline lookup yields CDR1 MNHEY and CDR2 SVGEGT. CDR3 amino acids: CASRSRGPYEQYF. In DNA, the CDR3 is TGTGCCAGCAGATCCCGGGGGCCCTACGAGCAGTACTTC.

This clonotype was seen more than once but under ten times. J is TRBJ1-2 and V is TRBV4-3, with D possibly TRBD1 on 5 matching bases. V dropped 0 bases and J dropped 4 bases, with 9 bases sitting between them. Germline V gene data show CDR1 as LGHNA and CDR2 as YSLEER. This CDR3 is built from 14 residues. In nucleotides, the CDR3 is TGCGCCAGCAGCCAAGACCAAGACAGCTATGGCTACACCTTC. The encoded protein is CASSQDQDSYGYTF.

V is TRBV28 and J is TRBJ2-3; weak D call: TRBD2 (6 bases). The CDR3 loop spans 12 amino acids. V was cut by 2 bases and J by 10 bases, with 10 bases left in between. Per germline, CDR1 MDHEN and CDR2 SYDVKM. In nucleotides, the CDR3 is TGTGCCAGCAGTTTACGAACGGGGGCGCAGTATTTT. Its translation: CASSLRTGAQYF. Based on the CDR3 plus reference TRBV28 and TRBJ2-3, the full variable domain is DVKVTQSSRYLVKRTGEKVFLECVQDMDHENMFWYRQDPGLGLRLIYFSYDVKMKEKGDIPEGYSVSREKKERFSLILESASTNQTSMYLCASSLRTGAQYFGPGTRLTVL.

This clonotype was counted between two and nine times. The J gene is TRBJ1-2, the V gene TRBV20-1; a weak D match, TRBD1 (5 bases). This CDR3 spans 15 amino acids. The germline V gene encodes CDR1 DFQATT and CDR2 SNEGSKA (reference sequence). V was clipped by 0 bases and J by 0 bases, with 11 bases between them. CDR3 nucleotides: TGCAGTGCTAGAGATCACGGACACCCTAACTATGGCTACACCTTC. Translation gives CSARDHGHPNYGYTF.

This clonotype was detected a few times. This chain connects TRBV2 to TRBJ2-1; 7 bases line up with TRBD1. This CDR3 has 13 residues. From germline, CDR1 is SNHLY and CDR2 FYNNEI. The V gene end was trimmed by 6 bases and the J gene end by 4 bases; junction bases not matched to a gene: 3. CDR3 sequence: CASRTGFYNEQFF. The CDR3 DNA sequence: TGTGCCAGCAGGACAGGGTTTTACAATGAGCAGTTCTTC.

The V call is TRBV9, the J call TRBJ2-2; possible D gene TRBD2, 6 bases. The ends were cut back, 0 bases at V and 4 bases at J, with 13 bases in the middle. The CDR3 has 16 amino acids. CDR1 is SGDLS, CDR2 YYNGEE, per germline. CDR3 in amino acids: CASSVAGGNPTGELFF. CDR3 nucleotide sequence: TGTGCCAGCAGCGTAGCTGGGGGGAATCCCACCGGGGAGCTGTTTTTT.

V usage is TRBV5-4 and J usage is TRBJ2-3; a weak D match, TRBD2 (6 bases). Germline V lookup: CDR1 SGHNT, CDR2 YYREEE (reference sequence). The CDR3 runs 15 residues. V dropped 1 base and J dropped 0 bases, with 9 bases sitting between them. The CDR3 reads CASSLTSISTDTQYF. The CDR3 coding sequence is TGTGCCAGCAGCTTGACTAGCATAAGCACAGATACGCAGTATTTT.

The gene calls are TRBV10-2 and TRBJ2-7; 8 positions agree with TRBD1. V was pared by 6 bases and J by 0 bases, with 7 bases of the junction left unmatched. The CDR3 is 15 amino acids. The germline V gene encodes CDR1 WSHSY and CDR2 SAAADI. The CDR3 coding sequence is TGCGCCAGCAGGGACAGGGTTCCAAGCTCCTACGAGCAGTACTTC. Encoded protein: CASRDRVPSSYEQYF.

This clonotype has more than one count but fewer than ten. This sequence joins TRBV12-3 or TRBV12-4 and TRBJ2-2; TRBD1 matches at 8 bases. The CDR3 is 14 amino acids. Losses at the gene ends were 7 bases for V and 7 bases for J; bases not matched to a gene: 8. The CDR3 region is CASTRTGSNGELFF. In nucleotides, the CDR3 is TGTGCCAGCACCAGGACAGGGTCGAACGGGGAGCTGTTTTTT.